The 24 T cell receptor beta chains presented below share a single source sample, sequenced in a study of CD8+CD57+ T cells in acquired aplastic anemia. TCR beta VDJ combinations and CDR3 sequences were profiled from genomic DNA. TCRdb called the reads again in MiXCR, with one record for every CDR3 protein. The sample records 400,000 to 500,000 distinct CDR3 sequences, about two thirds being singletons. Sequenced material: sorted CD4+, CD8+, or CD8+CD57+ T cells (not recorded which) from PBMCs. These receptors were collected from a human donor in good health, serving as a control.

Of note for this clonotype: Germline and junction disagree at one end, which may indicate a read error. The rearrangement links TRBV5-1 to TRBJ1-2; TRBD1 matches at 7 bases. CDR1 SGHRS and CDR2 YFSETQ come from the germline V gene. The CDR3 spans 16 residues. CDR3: CASSPPRAGGTNGYTF. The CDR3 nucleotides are TGTGCCAGCAGCCCGCCAAGGGCAGGGGGGACTAATGGCTACACCTTC.

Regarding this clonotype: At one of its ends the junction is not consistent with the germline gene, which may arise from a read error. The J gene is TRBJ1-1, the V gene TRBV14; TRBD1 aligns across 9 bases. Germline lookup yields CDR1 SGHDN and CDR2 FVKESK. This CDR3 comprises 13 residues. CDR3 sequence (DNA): TGTGCCAGCAGAACCGACAGGGGGGGAGAAGCTTTGTTT. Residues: CASRTDRGGEALF.

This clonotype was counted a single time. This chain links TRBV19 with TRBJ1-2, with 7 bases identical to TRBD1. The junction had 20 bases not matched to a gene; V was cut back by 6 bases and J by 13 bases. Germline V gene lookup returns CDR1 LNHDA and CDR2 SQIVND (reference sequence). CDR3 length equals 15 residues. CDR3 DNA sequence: TGTGCCAGTAGAAGACAGGGTAGGGGCAACTACTGCGGCACCTTC. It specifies CASRRQGRGNYCGTF. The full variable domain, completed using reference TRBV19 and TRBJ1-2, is DGGITQSPKYLFRKEGQNVTLSCEQNLNHDAMYWYRQDPGQGLRLIYYSQIVNDFQKGDIAEGYSVSREKKESFPLTVTSAQKNPTAFYLCASRRQGRGNYCGTFGSGTRLTVV.

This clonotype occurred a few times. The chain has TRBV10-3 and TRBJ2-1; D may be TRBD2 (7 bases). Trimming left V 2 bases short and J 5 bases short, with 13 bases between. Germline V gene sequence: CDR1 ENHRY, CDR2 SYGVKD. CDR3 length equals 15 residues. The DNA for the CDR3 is TGTGCCATCAGTGAGCTAGGGGGGGGAGACAATGAGCAGTTCTTC. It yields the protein CAISELGGGDNEQFF.

CDR3 bases: TGCAGTGCTAGGGGGGACAGGAGCTCCTACGAGCAGTACTTC. The encoded protein is CSARGDRSSYEQYF. The V and J genes are TRBV20-1 and TRBJ2-7, with 8 nucleotides matching TRBD1. The CDR3 has 14 amino acids. Germline V gene data show CDR1 as DFQATT and CDR2 as SNEGSKA (reference sequence). The J segment lost 0 bases and the V segment lost 3 bases, leaving 4 bases of the junction unmatched.

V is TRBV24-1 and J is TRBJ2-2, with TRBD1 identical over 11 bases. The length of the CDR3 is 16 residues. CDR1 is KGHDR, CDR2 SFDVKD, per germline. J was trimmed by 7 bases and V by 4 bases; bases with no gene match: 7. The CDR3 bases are TGTGCCACCAGTGACATCGGACAGGGGGCCGTCGGGGAGCTGTTTTTT. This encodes CATSDIGQGAVGELFF.

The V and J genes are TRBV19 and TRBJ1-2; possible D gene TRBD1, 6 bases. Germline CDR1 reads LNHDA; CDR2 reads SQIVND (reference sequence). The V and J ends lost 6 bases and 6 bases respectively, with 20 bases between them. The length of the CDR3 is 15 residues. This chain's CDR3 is CASSGTQAHSHGYTF. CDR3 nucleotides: TGTGCCAGTAGCGGGACACAGGCGCACAGTCATGGCTACACCTTC.

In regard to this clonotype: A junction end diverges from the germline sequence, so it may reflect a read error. The CDR3 DNA reads TGCAGTGCTAGTCACGACTCTGGAAACATCTTT. Translated, it gives CSASHDSGNIF. The rearrangement joins TRBV20-1 to TRBJ1-1, with no clear D. Germline V gene sequence: CDR1 DFQATT, CDR2 SNEGSKA (reference sequence). This CDR3 is built from 11 residues.

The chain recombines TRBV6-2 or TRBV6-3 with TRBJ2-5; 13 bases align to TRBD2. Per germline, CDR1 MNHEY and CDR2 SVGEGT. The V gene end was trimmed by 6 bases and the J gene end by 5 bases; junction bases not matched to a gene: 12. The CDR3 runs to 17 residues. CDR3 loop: CASRLTLAGGPGETQYF. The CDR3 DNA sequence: TGTGCCAGCAGGTTAACACTAGCGGGGGGGCCGGGTGAGACCCAGTACTTC.

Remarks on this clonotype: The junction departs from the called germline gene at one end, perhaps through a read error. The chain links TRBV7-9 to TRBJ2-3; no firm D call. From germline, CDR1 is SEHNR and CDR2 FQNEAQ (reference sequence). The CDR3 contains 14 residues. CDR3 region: CASSERINEKLFFF. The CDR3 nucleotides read TGTGCCAGCAGCGAAAGAATTAATGAAAAACTGTTTTTTTTT. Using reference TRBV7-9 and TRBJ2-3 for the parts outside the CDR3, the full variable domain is DTGVSQNPRHKITKRGQNVTFRCDPISEHNRLYWYRQTLGQGPEFLTYFQNEAQLEKSRLLSDRFSAERPKGSFSTLEIQRTEQGDSAMYLCASSERINEKLFFFGPGTRLTVL.

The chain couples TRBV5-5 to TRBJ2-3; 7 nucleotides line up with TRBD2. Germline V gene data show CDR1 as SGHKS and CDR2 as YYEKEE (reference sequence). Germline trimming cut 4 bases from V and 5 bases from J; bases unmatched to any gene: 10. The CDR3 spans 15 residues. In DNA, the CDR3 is TGTGCCAGCAGCGTATGGAGCGGGGATCGAGATACGCAGTATTTT. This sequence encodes CASSVWSGDRDTQYF.

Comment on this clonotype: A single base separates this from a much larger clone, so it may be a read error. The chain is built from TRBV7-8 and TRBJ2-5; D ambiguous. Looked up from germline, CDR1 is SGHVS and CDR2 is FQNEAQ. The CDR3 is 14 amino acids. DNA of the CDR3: TGTGCCAGCAGCCCCACCACGGGCCAAGAGACCAAGTACTTC. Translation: CASSPTTGQETKYF.

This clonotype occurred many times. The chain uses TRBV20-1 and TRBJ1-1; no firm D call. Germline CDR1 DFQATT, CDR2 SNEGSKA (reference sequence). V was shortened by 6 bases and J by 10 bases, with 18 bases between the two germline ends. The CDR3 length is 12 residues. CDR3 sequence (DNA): TGCAGTGCGCGAAGAGAGGGTCGAGGAGCTTTCTTT. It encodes CSARREGRGAFF.

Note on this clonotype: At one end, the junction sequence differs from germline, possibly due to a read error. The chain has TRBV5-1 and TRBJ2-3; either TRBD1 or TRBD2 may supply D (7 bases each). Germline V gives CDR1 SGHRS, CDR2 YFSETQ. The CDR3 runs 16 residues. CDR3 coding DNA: TGTGCCAGCAGCGTAGCCCCAGGGGGGGGGCTGAATACGCAGTATTTT. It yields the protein CASSVAPGGGLNTQYF.

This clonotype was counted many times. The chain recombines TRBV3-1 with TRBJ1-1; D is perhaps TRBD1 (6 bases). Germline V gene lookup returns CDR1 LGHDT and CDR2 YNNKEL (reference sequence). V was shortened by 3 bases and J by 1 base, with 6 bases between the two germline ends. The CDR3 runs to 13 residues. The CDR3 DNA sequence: TGTGCCAGCAGCCAGACAGGGAACACTGAAGCTTTCTTT. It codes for CASSQTGNTEAFF.

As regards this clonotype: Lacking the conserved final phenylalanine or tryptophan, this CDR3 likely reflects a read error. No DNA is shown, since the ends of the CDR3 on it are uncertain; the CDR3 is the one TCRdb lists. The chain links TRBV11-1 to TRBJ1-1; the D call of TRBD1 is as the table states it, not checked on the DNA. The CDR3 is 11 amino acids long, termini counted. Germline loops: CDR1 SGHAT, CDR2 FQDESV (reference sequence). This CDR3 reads CASSFRGGRTS.

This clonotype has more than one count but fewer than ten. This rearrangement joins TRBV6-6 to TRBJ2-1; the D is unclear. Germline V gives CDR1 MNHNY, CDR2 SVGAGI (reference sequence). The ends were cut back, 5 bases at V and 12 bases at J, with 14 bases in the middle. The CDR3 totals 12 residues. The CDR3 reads CASSDSPHGQFF. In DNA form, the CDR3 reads TGTGCCAGCAGTGATTCCCCCCACGGGCAGTTCTTC.

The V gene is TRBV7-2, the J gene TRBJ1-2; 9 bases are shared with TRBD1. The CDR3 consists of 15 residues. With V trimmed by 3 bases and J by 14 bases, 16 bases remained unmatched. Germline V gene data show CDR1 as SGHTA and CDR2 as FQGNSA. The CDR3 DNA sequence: TGTGCCAGCAGCTTGAACAGGGGGCGAGGGGATGAAGCTACCTTC. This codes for CASSLNRGRGDEATF.

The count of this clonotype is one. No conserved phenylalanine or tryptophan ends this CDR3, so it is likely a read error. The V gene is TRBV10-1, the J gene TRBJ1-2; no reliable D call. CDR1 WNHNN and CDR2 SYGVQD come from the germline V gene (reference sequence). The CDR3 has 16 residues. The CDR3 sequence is CASSEATTDLNYGYTC. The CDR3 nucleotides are TGCGCCAGCAGTGAAGCCACTACCGATTTGAACTATGGGTACACCTGC.

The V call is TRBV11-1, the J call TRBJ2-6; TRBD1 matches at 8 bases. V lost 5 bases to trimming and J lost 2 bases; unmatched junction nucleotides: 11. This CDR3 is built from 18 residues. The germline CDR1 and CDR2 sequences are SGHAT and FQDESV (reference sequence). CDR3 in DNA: TGTGCCAGCAGCCAACTTGCACCGGACAGGGCTGGGGCCAACGTCCTGACTTTC. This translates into CASSQLAPDRAGANVLTF.

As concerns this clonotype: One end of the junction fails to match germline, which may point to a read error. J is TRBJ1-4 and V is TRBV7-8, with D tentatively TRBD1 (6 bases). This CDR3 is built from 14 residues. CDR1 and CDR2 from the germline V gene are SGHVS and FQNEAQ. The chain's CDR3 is CASSLVEGGTDTQF. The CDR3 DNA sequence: TGTGCCAGCAGCTTAGTGGAGGGGGGCACAGATACGCAGTTT. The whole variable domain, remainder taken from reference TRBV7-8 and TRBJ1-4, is GAGVSQSPRYKVAKRGQDVALRCDPISGHVSLFWYQQALGQGPEFLTYFQNEAQLDKSGLPSDRFFAERPEGSVSTLKIQRTQQEDSAVYLCASSLVEGGTDTQFGSGTQLSVL.

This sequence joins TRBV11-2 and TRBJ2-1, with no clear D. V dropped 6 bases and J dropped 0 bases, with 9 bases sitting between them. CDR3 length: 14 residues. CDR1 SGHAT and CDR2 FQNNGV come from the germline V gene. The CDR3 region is CASSYPDSYNEQFF. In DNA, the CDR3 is TGTGCCAGCAGTTACCCCGACTCCTACAATGAGCAGTTCTTC.

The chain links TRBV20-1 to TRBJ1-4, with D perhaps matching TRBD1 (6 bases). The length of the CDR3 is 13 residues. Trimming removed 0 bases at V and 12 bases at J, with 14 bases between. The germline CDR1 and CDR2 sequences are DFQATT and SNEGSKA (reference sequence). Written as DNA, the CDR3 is TGCAGTGCTAGAGATGGGGGGGGACAAGAACTGTTTTTT. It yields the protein CSARDGGGQELFF.

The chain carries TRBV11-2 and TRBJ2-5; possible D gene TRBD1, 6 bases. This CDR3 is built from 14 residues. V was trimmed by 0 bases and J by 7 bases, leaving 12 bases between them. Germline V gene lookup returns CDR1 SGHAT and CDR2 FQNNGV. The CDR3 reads CASSLETGWGTQYF. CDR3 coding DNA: TGTGCCAGCAGCTTAGAAACAGGGTGGGGGACCCAGTACTTC.